Detailed here is one TCR beta chain. This clonotype was found many times. No antigen is known for it. Base-call qualities are not available, and no considerably larger clone is one nucleotide away. For the unsorted PBMC libraries, 2 million PBMCs were stored in RNAlater at -80 degrees C until RNA extraction and were used to generate the libraries. The multiple sclerosis patients were enrolled in a US clinical protocol that used magnetic resonance imaging to evaluate disease progression. Peripheral blood underwent Ficoll-Hypaque density gradient centrifugation to isolate PBMCs, which were then cryopreserved in liquid nitrogen. The V end gives up 5 bases and the J end 1 base, leaving 4 bases in the junction not matched to a gene. The CDR3 runs 14 residues from the cysteine to the phenylalanine. Kept here is only the CDR3 DNA, which spans 42 bases and is read in frame from base 1. This record belongs to a study of neurological immune-mediated disorders (dated by TCRdb to about 2019). About the study as a whole: Among the approximately 34 multiple sclerosis patients, roughly 31 had relapsing-remitting MS and 3 had secondary progressive MS. Peripheral blood TCR-beta repertoires from HTLV-I-associated myelopathy (HAM/TSP) patients, multiple sclerosis patients and healthy controls were compared by UMI-based sequencing. Longitudinal samples, technical triplicates and paired sorted CD4+ and CD8+ T-cell subsets, alongside PBMC samples, were included among the approximately 110 TCR-beta libraries. The cohort was made up of 68 subjects, consisting of around 14 HAM/TSP patients, approximately 35 multiple sclerosis patients and around 20 healthy controls. Summary of the overall study and its limitations: Phylogenetic analysis grouped repertoires from 18 of 34 MS patients into a cluster of related CDR3 sequences, suggesting a possible repertoire-level signature. The MS cluster showed no association with clinical or MRI features, and the authors stated that larger cohorts are needed. Across subjects, expanded clones never shared an identical CDR3 amino acid sequence, which suggests that the TCR-beta repertoires in every group were private. TCR clonal expansion was highest in HAM/TSP patients and lowest in MS patients, with MS patients falling below even healthy controls.

To synthesize cDNA, template-switch 5'RACE was performed with a primer carrying a 10-nucleotide random unique molecular identifier so that each TCR transcript was tagged. Each sequencing run produced over 160 million TCR-beta sequences covering 15-18 subjects. Total RNA was extracted with the RNeasy kit. TCR-beta VDJ regions were amplified with primers for the TCR constant region and the 5'RACE anchor, using the KAPA Real-time Library Amplification kit. Sample indexes and Illumina adaptors were added in a first PCR, after which library yield was increased in a second PCR. After Ampure bead purification, the roughly 650 bp TCR product was size-selected on a 2% E-gel SizeSelection system. Library quality was checked on a Bioanalyzer, concentration was measured with Qubit, and libraries were quantified with the Kapa Library Quantification kit before pooling. An Illumina HiSeq 2500 was used to sequence the libraries paired-end at 2 x 150 bp. To increase sequence diversity, about 24-32% phiX was spiked into each library pool. The study's own analysis went as follows. The quality-filtered reads were processed with the UMI-based MiGEC pipeline, whose error correction step removed more than 80% of the raw TCR sequences. VDJ genes were aligned to IMGT germline references, and clonotypes were defined by unique CDR3 amino acid sequence plus V-J genes. VDJtools evaluated clonal expansion, Shannon diversity and CDR3 relatedness (CalcPairwiseDistances, ClusterSamples); CLCbio workbench built phylogenetic trees. Expanded clones were defined as having at least 8 unique UMIs, based on coefficient-of-variation modelling across technical triplicates. The public reads were reanalyzed by TCRdb: fastp trimming at Q25, MiXCR alignment, in-frame beta chains only. Every entry covers one CDR3 protein and lists the most common genes and DNA from its rows. The V and J calls and clone size come from TCRdb's table, not from the authors' own analysis. Counted in this sample were about 89,000 distinct CDR3 sequences; approximately 2.4% of them appeared once. The top ten clonotypes cover more than 0.95% of the sample.

The chain employs TRBV12-3 or TRBV12-4 and TRBJ1-1; TRBD1 lines up with 7 middle nucleotides. The receptor comes from a woman in her twenties or thirties with multiple sclerosis. Material: PBMCs. At the DNA level, the sequence is TGTGCCAGCAGTCCGGGGACAGCGAACACTGAAGCTTTCTTT. The encoded protein is CASSPGTANTEAFF.